The T cell receptor (beta chain) described here comes from a study of T cell responses to AZD1222 COVID-19 vaccine. On this clone: Its antigen is as yet unknown.

Libraries were prepared by immunoSEQ multiplex PCR; TCRdb keeps only in-frame clonotypes and omits some of them. In the table there are 120,000 or so clones, approximately 85% of which are singletons. General observations from the study: Most donors were white British, females outnumbered males, and clonal diversity was possibly underestimated. The number of AZD1222 recipients seropositive at baseline was only 6 or 7.

This sequence originates from an adult in good health. The material was peripheral blood, obtained on day 0 of AZD1222 vaccination.

The DNA for the CDR3 is TGTGCCAGCAGCCAAGGACACAGCTTCTACGAGCAGTACTTC. Translating it yields CASSQGHSFYEQYF. This chain links TRBV3-1 (or the pseudogene TRBV3-2) with TRBJ2-7; D call uncertain. Trimming took 1 base from V and 3 from J, leaving 10 bases between them. In germline, CDR1 is LGHDT, CDR2 YNNKEL (reference sequence). The CDR3 has 14 amino acids.